Listed below are T cell receptor beta chains from one sample, sequenced in a study of blood T cells in healthy people across ages. A single record per CDR3 protein comes from TCRdb applying MiXCR to the 5' RACE reads. The table shows about 540,000 distinct CDR3 sequences, with less than 25% occurring only once. The same sample was also studied in work on T cells of mothers and their children.

The specimen sequenced was blood. These receptors all stem from a boy younger than 18 in good health. Both conserved end residues are part of each CDR3. Each record gives: clone size, V gene, D gene, J gene, CDR3 DNA, CDR3 protein. The D gene is left open where the match is weak. Clone size is stated in some rows and not others, as once, few, many or a class when expanded.

once,TRBV27,.,TRBJ1-1,TGTGCCAGCAGTTTATACGGCACTGAAGCTTTCTTT,CASSLYGTEAFF
.,TRBV7-2,.,TRBJ2-7,TGTGCCAGCAGCTTTGGCGGAATAGAGCAGTACTTC,CASSFGGIEQYF
many,TRBV29-1,.,TRBJ2-1,TGCAGCGCGGGAGGGGGCCCCTACAATGAGCAGTTCTTC,CSAGGGPYNEQFF
many,TRBV7-9,TRBD2,TRBJ2-1,TGTGCCAGCAGCCTAACTAGCGGTCCCGCCTATGGGCAGTTCTTC,CASSLTSGPAYGQFF
.,TRBV2,.,TRBJ2-5,TGTGCCAGCAGTGAGGCTGGACTGACCCAGTACTTC,CASSEAGLTQYF
many,TRBV20-1,.,TRBJ2-2,TGCAGTGCTAGAGATCCTAGGAGAACCGGGGAGCTGTTTTTT,CSARDPRRTGELFF
few,TRBV5-1,.,TRBJ1-1,TGCGCCAGCATCCTTGGCCCTTTCCGTAGGGGAGATGAAGCTTTCTTT,CASILGPFRRGDEAFF
.,TRBV28,TRBD1,TRBJ2-1,TGTGCCAGCAGCTACAGGGGGCGCGTCAATGAGCAGTTCTTC,CASSYRGRVNEQFF
few,TRBV6-2/TRBV6-3,.,TRBJ2-4,TGTGCCAGCAGTTACCCGCAGGGTCTGGTGCTACAGCGGAACAAAAACATTCAGTACTTC,CASSYPQGLVLQRNKNIQYF
few,TRBV4-3,.,TRBJ2-7,TGCGCCAGCAGCCACGAAGCGGGCCCGGACTCCTACGAGCAGTACTTC,CASSHEAGPDSYEQYF
few,TRBV12-3/TRBV12-4,TRBD1,TRBJ1-1,TGTGCCAGCAGTTCCCCAGACAGGGCAGGCGCTGAAGCTTTCTTT,CASSSPDRAGAEAFF
few,TRBV10-3,TRBD1,TRBJ2-1,TGTGCCATCAGTGAGTCAGACAGGGGCCAAAATGAGCAGTTCTTC,CAISESDRGQNEQFF
few,TRBV7-9,TRBD2,TRBJ2-3,TGTGCCAGCAGCTTAAATCCCCTAGCGGGGAGGGGAGATACGCAGTATTTT,CASSLNPLAGRGDTQYF
few,TRBV5-5,TRBD1,TRBJ1-2,TGTGCCAGCAACCGAATTTTGACAGGGGGAGACTATGGCTACACCTTC,CASNRILTGGDYGYTF
.,TRBV20-1,TRBD2,TRBJ2-3,TGCAGTGCTAGAGATCCTAGCGGGAGAAGCACAGATACGCAGTATTTT,CSARDPSGRSTDTQYF
few,TRBV11-2,.,TRBJ2-3,TGTGCCAGCAGCTTAGATTTGGGCCCCGATACGCAGTATTTT,CASSLDLGPDTQYF
few,TRBV4-3,.,TRBJ1-2,TGCGCCAGCAGCCAAGATGTCAGGGTTAACTATGGCTACACCTTC,CASSQDVRVNYGYTF
few,TRBV25-1,.,TRBJ2-3,TGTGCCAGCACCGGGACCGCCACAGATACGCAGTATTTT,CASTGTATDTQYF
.,TRBV12-3/TRBV12-4,TRBD2,TRBJ2-7,TGTGCCAGCAGTCCGGGGACTAGCGGCTATAGCTCCTACGAGCAGTACTTC,CASSPGTSGYSSYEQYF
few,TRBV28,TRBD1,TRBJ2-5,TGTGCCATCTGGGCAGGGGGCGGAGAGACCCAGTACTTC,CAIWAGGGETQYF
few,TRBV4-3,.,TRBJ1-4,TGCGCCAGCAGCCAAGATAGGCACGACACCTTATATGAAAAACTGTTTTTT,CASSQDRHDTLYEKLFF
.,TRBV5-1,TRBD1,TRBJ2-2,TGCGCCAGCAGGTCTCCTGAGGGACAGGGACCCGGGGAGCTGTTTTTT,CASRSPEGQGPGELFF
.,TRBV7-3,.,TRBJ2-3,TGTGCCAGCAGCCCGCGCAGCGGCACAGATACGCAGTATTTT,CASSPRSGTDTQYF
.,TRBV28,.,TRBJ1-5,TGTGCCATCAATGGTGGGAGTTCAGGGAATCAGCCCCAGCATTTT,CAINGGSSGNQPQHF
few,TRBV7-9,.,TRBJ2-1,TGTGCCAGCAGCTTGAGTCTGGCGAATGAGCAGTTCTTC,CASSLSLANEQFF
few,TRBV28,.,TRBJ1-5,TGTGCCAGCAGCCTCGAACAGGGCCCACCTTATAGCAATCAGCCCCAGCATTTT,CASSLEQGPPYSNQPQHF
few,TRBV7-2,TRBD2,TRBJ2-5,TGTGCCAGCAGCCTCGGGACTAGCGGGAGATCAGGGACCCAGTACTTC,CASSLGTSGRSGTQYF
few,TRBV6-4,.,TRBJ1-1,TGTGCCAGCAGGGACAGTGCGGTGGGCACTGAAGCTTTCTTT,CASRDSAVGTEAFF
few,TRBV7-9,TRBD2,TRBJ2-2,TGTGCCAGCAGCCAGGCGCGGGGGTCTGTATTGAGAGCCGGGGAGCTGTTTTTT,CASSQARGSVLRAGELFF
.,TRBV6-2/TRBV6-3,TRBD2,TRBJ2-1,TGTGCCAGCAGCCAGAGCGGGGGACAATCCTACAATGAGCAGTTCTTC,CASSQSGGQSYNEQFF
.,TRBV18,.,TRBJ1-1,TGTGCCAGCTCACCGGCCGTCGACGGGACTGAAGCTTTCTTT,CASSPAVDGTEAFF
.,TRBV20-1,TRBD2,TRBJ2-5,TGCAGTGCTAGAGATCCTTCACTAGCGGGGGGGCGACAAGAGACCCAGTACTTC,CSARDPSLAGGRQETQYF
few,TRBV28,TRBD1,TRBJ2-2,TGTGCCAGCAACGACAGGGAAATTATGGGGGAGCTGTTTTTT,CASNDREIMGELFF
few,TRBV7-3,.,TRBJ1-1,TGTGCCAGCAGCTCAGCCCCCGGACACCTGGAATCTGAAGCTTTCTTT,CASSSAPGHLESEAFF
few,TRBV7-2,.,TRBJ2-7,TGTGCCAGCAGCCCCAAGAGTGGGAGCCTCACCTACGAGCAGTACTTC,CASSPKSGSLTYEQYF
few,TRBV4-3,.,TRBJ2-7,TGCGCCAGTAGCCAAGAGGCAGGGAGTTACTACGAGCAGTACTTC,CASSQEAGSYYEQYF
.,TRBV5-6,.,TRBJ1-2,TGTGCCAGCAGCTTAAAAGCTAACTATGGCTACACCTTC,CASSLKANYGYTF
few,TRBV6-6,.,TRBJ2-1,TGTGCCAGCAGTTACCCCGGCAGGGCCTATGGTGAGCAGTTCTTC,CASSYPGRAYGEQFF
few,TRBV4-3,.,TRBJ2-2,TGCGCCGGCAGCCAAGGGGGCGCGGGGATCGGGGAGCTGTTTTTT,CAGSQGGAGIGELFF
.,TRBV24-1,.,TRBJ2-1,TGTGCCACCAGTGATTTGGAGTTTTCCTACAATGAGCAGTTCTTC,CATSDLEFSYNEQFF
few,TRBV20-1,.,TRBJ1-3,TGCAGTGCTAGAGAGAATTCTGGAAACACCATATATTTT,CSARENSGNTIYF
many,TRBV28,TRBD2,TRBJ2-5,TGTGCCAGCCTCCGACTAGCGGGAGTACCAGAGACCCAGTACTTC,CASLRLAGVPETQYF
few,TRBV20-1,TRBD2,TRBJ2-1,TGCAGTGCTAGAGCGGGTCAGGTGGCTAGCGGGGTAGCTGAGCAGTTCTTC,CSARAGQVASGVAEQFF
few,TRBV9,.,TRBJ1-1,TGTGCCAGCAGCCTCCTCGAGAGGGGAGCAGAAGCTTTCTTT,CASSLLERGAEAFF
.,TRBV6-1,TRBD2,TRBJ2-5,TGTGCCAGCAGCCCACCGGGGGGGGGTCGAGAGACCCAGTACTTC,CASSPPGGGRETQYF
.,TRBV6-1,.,TRBJ1-6,TGTGCCAGCAGAAGGACACTGGGGCGGTATCGAGGTTCACCCCTCCACTTT,CASRRTLGRYRGSPLHF
.,TRBV12-3/TRBV12-4,.,TRBJ2-7,TGTGCCAGCACCAAATGGGGGTACGAGCAGTACTTC,CASTKWGYEQYF
.,TRBV24-1,.,TRBJ2-3,TGTGCCACCAGTGATGGGCGGCGGGGTACAGATACGCAGTATTTT,CATSDGRRGTDTQYF
.,TRBV28,.,TRBJ2-5,TGTGCCAGCAGCGCGAGACAAGGCCAGGAGACCCAGTACTTC,CASSARQGQETQYF
few,TRBV27,.,TRBJ2-7,TGTGCCAGCAGCACTAGCTCTCTTGGGGAGCAGTACTTC,CASSTSSLGEQYF